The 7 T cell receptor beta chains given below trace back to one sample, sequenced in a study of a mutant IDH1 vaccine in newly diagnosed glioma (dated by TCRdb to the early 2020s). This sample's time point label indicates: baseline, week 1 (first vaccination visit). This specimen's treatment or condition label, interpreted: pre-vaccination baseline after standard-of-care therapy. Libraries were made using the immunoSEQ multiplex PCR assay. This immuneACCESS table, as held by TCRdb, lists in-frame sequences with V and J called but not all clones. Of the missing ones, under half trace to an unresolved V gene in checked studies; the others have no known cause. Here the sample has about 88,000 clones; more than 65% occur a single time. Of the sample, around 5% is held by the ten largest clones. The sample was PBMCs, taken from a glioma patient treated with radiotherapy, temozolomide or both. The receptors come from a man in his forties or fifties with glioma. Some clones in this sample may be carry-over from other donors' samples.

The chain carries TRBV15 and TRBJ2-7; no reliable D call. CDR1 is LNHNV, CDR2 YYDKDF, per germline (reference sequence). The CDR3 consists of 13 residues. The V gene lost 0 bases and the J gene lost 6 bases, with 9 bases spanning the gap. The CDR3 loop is CATSRDTAGEQYF. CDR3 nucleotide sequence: TGTGCCACCAGCAGAGATACGGCTGGCGAGCAGTACTTC. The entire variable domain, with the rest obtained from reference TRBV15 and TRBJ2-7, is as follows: DAMVIQNPRYQVTQFGKPVTLSCSQTLNHNVMYWYQQKSSQAPKLLFHYYDKDFNNEADTPDNFQSRRPNTSFCFLDIRSPGLGDTAMYLCATSRDTAGEQYFGPGTRLTVT.

CDR3 sequence reads: CASSVPALNGETGELFF. CDR3 nucleotide sequence: TGTGCCAGCAGCGTCCCCGCACTAAACGGGGAGACCGGGGAGCTGTTTTTT. The genes are TRBV9 and TRBJ2-2; D perhaps matches TRBD2 (5 bases). The germline V gene has CDR1 SGDLS and CDR2 YYNGEE. The CDR3 has 17 amino acids. The ends were cut back, 2 bases at V and 5 bases at J, with 19 bases in the middle.

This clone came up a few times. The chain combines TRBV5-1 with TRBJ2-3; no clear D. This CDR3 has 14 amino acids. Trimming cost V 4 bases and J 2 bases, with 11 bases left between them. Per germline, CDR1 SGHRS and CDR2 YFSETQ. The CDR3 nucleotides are TGCGCCAGCAGCCCCGATTGGAACACAGATACGCAGTATTTT. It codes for CASSPDWNTDTQYF. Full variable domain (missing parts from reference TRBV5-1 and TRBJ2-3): KAGVTQTPRYLIKTRGQQVTLSCSPISGHRSVSWYQQTPGQGLQFLFEYFSETQRNKGNFPGRFSGRQFSNSRSEMNVSTLELGDSALYLCASSPDWNTDTQYFGPGTRLTVL.

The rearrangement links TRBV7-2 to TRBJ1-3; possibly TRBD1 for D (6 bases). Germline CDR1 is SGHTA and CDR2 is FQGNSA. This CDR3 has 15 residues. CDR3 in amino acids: CAKPPPGADGNTIYF. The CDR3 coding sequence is TGTGCGAAACCCCCCCCGGGGGCGGATGGAAACACCATATATTTT.

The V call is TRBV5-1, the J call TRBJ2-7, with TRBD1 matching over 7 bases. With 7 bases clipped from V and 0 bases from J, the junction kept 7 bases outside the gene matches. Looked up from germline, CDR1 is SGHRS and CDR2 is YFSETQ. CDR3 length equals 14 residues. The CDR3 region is CASQGQPSSYEQYF. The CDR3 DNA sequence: TGCGCCAGCCAGGGACAGCCAAGCTCCTACGAGCAGTACTTC.

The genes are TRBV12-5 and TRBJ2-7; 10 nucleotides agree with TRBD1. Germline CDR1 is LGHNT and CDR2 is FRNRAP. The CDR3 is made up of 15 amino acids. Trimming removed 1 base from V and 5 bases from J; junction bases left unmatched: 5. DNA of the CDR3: TGTGCTAGTGGTTTGGGGGACAGGGGAGATAACGAGCAGTACTTC. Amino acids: CASGLGDRGDNEQYF.

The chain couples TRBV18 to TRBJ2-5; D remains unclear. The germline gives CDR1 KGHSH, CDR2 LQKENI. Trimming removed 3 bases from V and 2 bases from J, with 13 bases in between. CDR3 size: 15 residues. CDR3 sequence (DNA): TGTGCCAGCTCACCTATGGCGCTGGGGCAAGAGACCCAGTACTTC. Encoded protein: CASSPMALGQETQYF. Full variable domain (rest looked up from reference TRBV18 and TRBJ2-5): NAGVMQNPRHLVRRRGQEARLRCSPMKGHSHVYWYRQLPEEGLKFMVYLQKENIIDESGMPKERFSAEFPKEGPSILRIQQVVRGDSAAYFCASSPMALGQETQYFGPGTRLLVL.